This paragraph reports one T cell receptor (beta chain). The table lists this clonotype with many counts. There is no known antigen for this receptor. Qualities for individual bases were not recorded, and no much larger clone is one base off. The data originate from a study of T cells in Graves' hyperthyroidism and ophthalmopathy (dated by TCRdb to the late 2010s). About the study as a whole: To identify distinguishing TCR V-J signatures, a discovery cohort of about 100 patients was used, comprising 43 with Graves' ophthalmopathy and 57 with stable Graves' hyperthyroidism. For training and testing, the 100 or so patients in the discovery cohort were randomly divided in a 7:3 ratio. Prospective prediction of ophthalmopathy was tested in an independent validation cohort consisting of roughly 20 hyperthyroidism patients and around 16 patients who later progressed to ophthalmopathy. Once sampling was done, hyperthyroidism patients were given methimazole at a starting dose of 30 mg daily, whereas ophthalmopathy patients were given high-dose intravenous methylprednisolone. The study also compared thyroid tissue and blood T-cell repertoires from a handful of Graves' hyperthyroidism patients. The paper reports TCR Vbeta CDR3 sequencing of roughly 140 peripheral blood samples: approximately 41 ophthalmopathy, fewer than 85 hyperthyroidism and around 17 progressor patients.

A patient counted as having stable Graves' hyperthyroidism if no progression to ophthalmopathy occurred over 18 months of follow-up. Hyperthyroidism patients were aged 18 to 65 years and newly diagnosed, with disease duration of less than 2 months. Patients with uncontrolled infections, other autoimmune diseases, pregnancy or lactation were excluded. Clinical symptoms, serum thyroxine and TRAb, thyroid ultrasound, and orbital computed tomography formed the basis for the diagnoses. Total RNA was extracted with Trizol reagent, and quality was checked on an Agilent 2100 Bioanalyzer. Amplification of TCR beta CDR3 regions was carried out from RNA transcripts. The TCR CDR3 was subjected to a first round of RT-PCR using the HTBI primer set and the Qiagen OneStep RT-PCR kit. A second multiplex PCR round built the libraries, followed by size selection and purification. Sequencing of the libraries was done on an Illumina HiSeq2000 using paired-end 100 bp reads. The original methods were these. SOAPnuke was used to process the raw data, with reads discarded if the reads contained adapters or uncalled bases, had a mean Phred below 15, or lacked an exact constant-primer or identifier match. High-quality paired reads were merged using COPE v1.2.5, and each unique nucleotide sequence was defined as a clonotype. Clonotypes were aligned to IMGT TRBV, TRBD and TRBJ reference segments using MiTCR v1.1. Analysis was restricted to V-J combinations with a frequency above 0.0001, which covered roughly 99% of repertoires. The TCS score was defined as F50 (clonal expansion) divided by E x V (chaos), with BLOSUM62-based TCRdist calculated between CDR3 peptides within each V-J. Welch's t-statistics and random forest reduced around 510 V-J features to about 13, which were used in a naive Bayes classifier (R e1071). The Morisita-Horn index was used to measure how similar the thyroid and blood repertoires were. The public reads were run again by TCRdb, first through fastp at Q25 and then through MiXCR, and only productive beta chains were kept. CDR3 protein duplicates are merged, each entry listing the most common genes and DNA. In this record, the V and J calls reflect TCRdb's handling and not the investigators' own analysis. The sample table holds about 610,000 distinct CDR3 sequences, of which 35% to 55% were seen once. Of the sample, around 8% is held by the ten largest clones.

The study at large found these results: A 13 V-J signature model separated ophthalmopathy from stable hyperthyroidism, with 87.88% sensitivity and roughly 84% specificity in cross-validation and 80%/75% in testing. No statistical method was used to set the sample size in advance, and investigators knew the group allocation. In validation, progression to ophthalmopathy was predicted by the model with 55% to 71% sensitivity and about 72% specificity, a median of 6.5 months before onset. Most expanded thyroid clonotypes (frequency above 0.001) were also detected in blood, suggesting blood repertoires may reflect thyroid immune responses.

The sample was peripheral blood or thyroid tissue (not recorded which). The TCR sequence derives from a woman under 30 with Graves' hyperthyroidism.

This receptor carries the CDR3 CASSASTGVYGYTF. Read as DNA, the sequence is TGTGCCAGCAGCGCCTCAACAGGGGTCTATGGCTACACCTTC. The chain couples TRBV9 to TRBJ1-2; the central 7 bases match TRBD1. From V the trimming removes 3 bases and from J it removes 4 bases, while the gene matches leave 6 bases of the junction unaccounted for. From the germline V gene, CDR1 is SGDLS and CDR2 is YYNGEE. From cysteine to phenylalanine, the CDR3 is 14 amino acids long. Only CDR3 DNA remains: 42 bases, in frame from the first base.